Listed below are T cell receptor beta chains from one sample, sequenced in a study of T-cell reconstitution after alpha-beta-depleted transplantation in children. TCRdb analysed the PCR reads with MiXCR anew, one entry per CDR3 protein. This table has 350,000 to 500,000 distinct CDR3 sequences, roughly 44% appearing once. Source: PBMCs, taken before TCRalphabeta/CD19-depleted stem cell transplant. These receptors were taken from a girl aged 2 to 9 with aplastic anemia, due to receive a stem cell transplant. The CDR3 runs from the conserved cysteine through the conserved F or W. D genes are given only for firm matches. Clone size, where shown, is once, few, many, or a class for clones that have expanded.

V gene,D gene,clone size,J gene,CDR3 protein,CDR3 DNA
TRBV20-1,TRBD2,many,TRBJ2-3,CSANPTSGSSHTQYF,TGCAGTGCCAATCCGACTAGCGGGAGCAGTCATACGCAGTATTTT
TRBV29-1,TRBD1,.,TRBJ2-7,CSVVGSLGGTGYEQYF,TGCAGCGTTGTGGGCTCCCTTGGCGGGACAGGCTACGAGCAGTACTTC
TRBV2,TRBD2,.,TRBJ2-3,CASSTLAGPWTDTQYF,TGTGCCAGCAGTACCTTAGCGGGCCCCTGGACAGATACGCAGTATTTT
TRBV9,.,.,TRBJ2-1,CASSSDASSYNEQFF,TGTGCCAGCAGCTCTGACGCGAGCTCCTACAATGAGCAGTTCTTC
TRBV5-1,.,many,TRBJ1-2,CASSLERDANYGYTF,TGCGCCAGCAGCTTGGAAAGGGATGCTAACTATGGCTACACCTTC
TRBV2,.,.,TRBJ2-4,CASSGPGPLGDIQYF,TGTGCCAGCAGCGGTCCGGGGCCCCTAGGGGACATTCAGTACTTC
TRBV12-3/TRBV12-4,.,few,TRBJ2-7,CASKRAARYEQYF,TGTGCCAGCAAAAGGGCGGCCAGGTACGAGCAGTACTTC
TRBV18,.,.,TRBJ2-7,CASSLSGLAEQGQYF,TGTGCCAGCTCACTATCCGGCCTAGCAGAGCAAGGGCAGTACTTC
TRBV12-3/TRBV12-4,.,.,TRBJ1-1,CASTLARGNTEAFF,TGTGCCAGCACCCTGGCCAGGGGGAACACTGAAGCTTTCTTT
TRBV9,TRBD1,.,TRBJ2-5,CASSQQRYLQGARETQYF,TGTGCCAGCAGCCAGCAACGGTATCTTCAGGGGGCCCGTGAGACCCAGTACTTC
TRBV5-1,.,many,TRBJ1-4,CASSSVGNSNEKLFF,TGCGCCAGCAGCTCCGTGGGGAACAGTAATGAAAAACTGTTTTTT
TRBV7-6,.,.,TRBJ2-1,CAGSDGDNEQFF,TGTGCCGGGAGTGATGGAGACAATGAGCAGTTCTTC
TRBV29-1,.,many,TRBJ1-1,CSVVEYTEAFF,TGCAGCGTTGTCGAATACACTGAAGCTTTCTTT
TRBV6-1,.,many,TRBJ2-1,CASSPWGWSSYNEQFF,TGTGCCAGCAGTCCATGGGGGTGGAGCTCCTACAATGAGCAGTTCTTC
TRBV5-1,TRBD2,many,TRBJ2-1,CASSLAGGNNEQFF,TGCGCCAGCAGCTTAGCGGGAGGGAACAATGAGCAGTTCTTC
TRBV5-1,.,.,TRBJ2-5,CASTKSGGEQETQYF,TGCGCCAGCACCAAGAGTGGTGGCGAACAAGAGACCCAGTACTTC
TRBV12-3/TRBV12-4,.,once,TRBJ2-7,CASSFRPDGLREQYF,TGTGCCAGCAGTTTCCGCCCGGACGGACTACGGGAGCAGTACTTC
TRBV18,.,many,TRBJ2-1,CASSPIGQEQFF,TGTGCCAGCTCACCAATTGGACAAGAGCAGTTCTTC
TRBV5-1,.,.,TRBJ1-4,CASSLEWRDEKLFF,TGCGCCAGCAGCTTGGAGTGGCGAGATGAAAAACTGTTTTTT
TRBV7-9,.,.,TRBJ2-1,CASSLALDLSYNEQFF,TGTGCCAGCAGCTTAGCCCTAGACCTCTCCTACAATGAGCAGTTCTTC
TRBV6-2/TRBV6-3,.,.,TRBJ2-1,CASSPPAAYNEQFF,TGTGCCAGCAGTCCCCCAGCAGCCTACAATGAGCAGTTCTTC
TRBV20-1,TRBD1,.,TRBJ2-7,CSSGTVDSYEQYF,TGCAGTTCCGGGACAGTAGACTCCTACGAGCAGTACTTC
TRBV15,.,many,TRBJ1-1,CATSRVEGSNTEAFF,TGTGCCACCAGCAGAGTTGAGGGATCCAACACTGAAGCTTTCTTT
TRBV7-9,TRBD1,few,TRBJ2-2,CASSFVQGTGELFF,TGTGCCAGCAGCTTTGTACAGGGGACCGGGGAGCTGTTTTTT
TRBV9,.,.,TRBJ2-3,CASNETPGPSTDTQYF,TGTGCCAGCAACGAAACCCCGGGACCATCCACAGATACGCAGTATTTT
TRBV20-1,TRBD1,few,TRBJ2-7,CSATSDRAPYEQYF,TGCAGTGCTACCTCGGACAGGGCACCCTACGAGCAGTACTTC
TRBV10-3,.,.,TRBJ2-3,CAISEGITDTQYF,TGTGCCATCAGTGAGGGGATTACAGATACGCAGTATTTT
TRBV20-1,.,.,TRBJ2-7,CSARDRGIRYEQYF,TGCAGTGCTAGAGATAGAGGTATCCGCTACGAGCAGTACTTC
TRBV12-3/TRBV12-4,.,few,TRBJ1-1,CASSLAGSSTEAFF,TGTGCCAGCAGTTTAGCGGGATCTAGCACTGAAGCTTTCTTT
TRBV4-3,TRBD1,.,TRBJ1-1,CASSQRDRMNTEAFF,TGCGCCAGCAGCCAAAGGGACAGGATGAACACTGAAGCTTTCTTT
TRBV4-2,.,.,TRBJ2-4,CASSQDGTRAKNIQYF,TGTGCCAGCAGCCAAGACGGGACCAGAGCCAAAAACATTCAGTACTTC
TRBV5-1,.,.,TRBJ2-7,CASSPRMTAYEQYF,TGCGCCAGCAGCCCACGGATGACAGCCTACGAGCAGTACTTC
TRBV9,TRBD2,.,TRBJ2-1,CASSVALTSGDNEQFF,TGTGCCAGCAGCGTAGCCCTGACTAGCGGCGACAATGAGCAGTTCTTC
TRBV7-6,TRBD2,.,TRBJ2-1,CASSLAPAGVADEQFF,TGTGCCAGCAGCTTAGCCCCAGCGGGAGTAGCTGATGAGCAGTTCTTC
TRBV9,.,.,TRBJ2-2,CASSVGSGAANTGELFF,TGTGCCAGCAGCGTAGGATCGGGGGCAGCGAACACCGGGGAGCTGTTTTTT
TRBV6-5,TRBD1,.,TRBJ1-2,CASSSTGGDNYGYTF,TGTGCCAGCAGTTCCACAGGGGGCGACAACTATGGCTACACCTTC
TRBV5-6,.,many,TRBJ2-3,CASSFRGTDTQYF,TGTGCCAGCAGTTTCAGGGGCACAGATACGCAGTATTTT
TRBV14,TRBD2,many,TRBJ2-7,CASSPPLIAGGYEQYF,TGTGCCAGCAGCCCCCCCTTGATCGCGGGAGGGTACGAGCAGTACTTC
TRBV20-1,TRBD2,.,TRBJ2-7,CSASLLAGPYEQYF,TGCAGTGCTAGTCTCCTAGCGGGGCCCTACGAGCAGTACTTC
TRBV5-1,.,.,TRBJ2-7,CASSSDLYEQYF,TGCGCCAGCAGCTCCGACCTATACGAGCAGTACTTC
TRBV7-2,TRBD1,few,TRBJ1-2,CASSLGVRTGYGYTF,TGTGCCAGCAGCCTAGGAGTGCGGACAGGCTATGGCTACACCTTC
TRBV5-1,.,many,TRBJ2-5,CASSLVGTPETQYF,TGCGCCAGCAGCTTAGTGGGGACTCCAGAGACCCAGTACTTC
TRBV29-1,TRBD2,many,TRBJ2-7,CSVEDPAGSYEQYF,TGCAGCGTTGAAGATCCAGCGGGATCCTACGAGCAGTACTTC
TRBV7-8,.,.,TRBJ2-3,CASSLVDNTDTQYF,TGTGCCAGCAGCTTGGTTGATAACACAGATACGCAGTATTTT
TRBV5-1,.,.,TRBJ2-6,CASSFQGSSGANVLTF,TGCGCCAGCAGCTTTCAGGGGAGCTCTGGGGCCAACGTCCTGACTTTC
TRBV20-1,.,few,TRBJ1-5,CSASGHSGGPADTQHF,TGCAGTGCTAGCGGGCATTCGGGAGGGCCGGCAGATACGCAGCATTTT
TRBV10-3,.,few,TRBJ1-6,CAISPRDPGFTDSPLHF,TGTGCCATCAGCCCCCGGGACCCCGGGTTTACGGATTCACCCCTCCACTTT
TRBV9,TRBD1,.,TRBJ2-2,CASSVEQGAVGGELFF,TGTGCCAGCAGCGTAGAACAGGGGGCGGTCGGCGGGGAGCTGTTTTTT
TRBV3-1,TRBD2,few,TRBJ2-3,CASSPWGGRGTDTQYF,TGTGCCAGCAGCCCCTGGGGAGGGCGGGGCACAGATACGCAGTATTTT
TRBV12-3/TRBV12-4,TRBD2,many,TRBJ2-5,CASSLPGAGQETQYF,TGTGCCAGCAGTTTACCGGGAGCGGGGCAAGAGACCCAGTACTTC